A single TCR beta chain is shown here with its context. No antigen is known for it. The data were taken from a study of T-cell memory formation after mild COVID-19. Study observations and caveats: Among CD4+ contracting clones, most were CM and EM, and CD8+ ones EMRA. There was a balanced CD4/CD8 profile in clones contracting day 15 to 85, and later expanders leaned CD4+. What remained unconfirmed was the SARS-CoV-2 specificity of second-wave clones peaking on day 37.

Researchers used 5'RACE with constant-segment primers to make TCR alpha and TCR beta cDNA libraries that carry sample barcodes and UMIs. TCRdb re-called the 5' RACE reads through MiXCR, storing one row per CDR3 protein. The sample contains about 130,000 distinct CDR3 sequences, 16% of which appear only once. The CDR3 is 14 residues long. The germline V gene encodes CDR1 MGHRA and CDR2 YSYEKL. The germline V and J ends were trimmed by 2 bases and 3 bases, with 10 bases remaining between them. This receptor was obtained from an adult woman who had mild COVID-19 (a few samples of this study predate the infection). Cell type and time point are not known. The chain carries TRBV4-1 and TRBJ1-1, with D maybe TRBD1 (5 bases). The specimen was PBMCs or a T cell subset sorted from them (not recorded which). The CDR3 loop reads CASSQPTGYTEAFF. The CDR3 DNA follows: TGCGCCAGCAGCCAACCTACAGGATACACTGAAGCTTTCTTT.